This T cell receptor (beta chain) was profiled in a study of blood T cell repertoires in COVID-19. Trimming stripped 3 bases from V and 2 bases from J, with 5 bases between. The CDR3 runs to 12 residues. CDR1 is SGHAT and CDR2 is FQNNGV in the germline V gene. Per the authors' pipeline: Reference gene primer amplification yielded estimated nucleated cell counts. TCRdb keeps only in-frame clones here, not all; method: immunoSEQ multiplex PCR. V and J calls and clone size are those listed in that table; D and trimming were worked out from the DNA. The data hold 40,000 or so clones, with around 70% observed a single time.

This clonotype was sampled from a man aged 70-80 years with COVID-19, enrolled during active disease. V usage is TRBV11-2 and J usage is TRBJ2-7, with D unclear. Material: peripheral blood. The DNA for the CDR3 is TGTGCCAGCAGCTTTGGAGCCTACGAGCAGTACTTC. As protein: CASSFGAYEQYF.